This passage covers 13 T cell receptor beta chains from one sample sequenced in a study of T cell repertoires in cytomegalovirus infection. Their target antigens are unknown. TCRdb independently ran MiXCR on the reads; one entry per CDR3 protein. The sample has 570,000 or so distinct CDR3 sequences; almost 40% are singletons. The specimen was cultured PBMCs, collected from culture after CMV antigen stimulation. These receptors originate from a human donor in good health (CMV status not recorded). Some clones in this sample may be carry-over from other donors' samples.

The V gene is TRBV3-1, the J gene TRBJ1-5; D is perhaps TRBD1 (6 bases). The CDR3 is 17 residues long. Germline V gene sequence: CDR1 LGHDT, CDR2 YNNKEL (reference sequence). The germline V and J ends were trimmed by 4 bases and 4 bases, with 20 bases remaining between them. The CDR3 bases are TGTGCCAGCAGCCCATGGACGAGACAGGTTAGAAATCAGCCCCAGCATTTT. Translating gives CASSPWTRQVRNQPQHF.

This clonotype was counted only a few times. The chain employs TRBV7-8 and TRBJ2-3; D ambiguous. The V gene's germline CDR1 is SGHVS and CDR2 FQNEAQ. The germline V and J ends were trimmed by 5 bases and 2 bases, with 11 bases remaining between them. The CDR3 is 14 amino acids. This CDR3 reads CASSPPAFTDTQYF. In nucleotides, the CDR3 is TGTGCCAGCAGCCCCCCGGCGTTCACAGATACGCAGTATTTT.

V gene TRBV10-3 combines with J gene TRBJ2-3; maybe TRBD1 (6 bases). Germline loops: CDR1 ENHRY, CDR2 SYGVKD. With 3 bases removed from V and 0 bases from J, the gap between germline ends came to 10 bases. The length of the CDR3 is 15 residues. In nucleotides, the CDR3 is TGTGCCATCAGTGATCGGACAGCTAGCACAGATACGCAGTATTTT. This gives the protein CAISDRTASTDTQYF.

This clonotype was picked up a small number of times. V usage is TRBV5-8 and J usage is TRBJ1-5, with TRBD1 identical over 7 bases. This CDR3 has 15 residues. Germline loops: CDR1 SGHTS, CDR2 YDEGEE. V gave up 1 base and J gave up 4 bases; unmatched junction bases: 5. The DNA for the CDR3 is TGTGCCAGCAGCTTGTATGGGACAGCTAATCAGCCCCAGCATTTT. Encoded protein: CASSLYGTANQPQHF.

V is TRBV7-8 and J is TRBJ1-1; 10 nucleotides align to TRBD1. The trim removed 5 bases at V and 4 bases at J, leaving 13 bases unmatched. CDR1 and CDR2 (germline): SGHVS, FQNEAQ. The CDR3 loop spans 17 amino acids. The CDR3 DNA reads TGTGCCAGCAGCGAAACCCGGGACAGGGGTATCGGCACTGAAGCTTTCTTT. Amino acid sequence: CASSETRDRGIGTEAFF.

This clonotype was detected a few times. This chain joins TRBV27 and TRBJ2-5; a possible D gene is TRBD2 (5 bases). The CDR3 extends over 13 amino acids. Trimming removed 6 bases at V and 5 bases at J, with 13 bases between. In germline, CDR1 is MNHEY, CDR2 SMNVEV (reference sequence). The CDR3, as DNA: TGTGCCAGCAGCTTACGGCAGCGGGAGACCCAGTACTTC. Residues: CASSLRQRETQYF.

The genes are TRBV28 and TRBJ1-5, with unresolved D. The germline V gene encodes CDR1 MDHEN and CDR2 SYDVKM. V lost 5 bases to trimming and J lost 9 bases, with 5 bases between them. CDR3 length: 10 residues. This chain's CDR3 is CASSGPPQHF. The CDR3 DNA reads TGTGCCAGCAGTGGTCCGCCCCAGCATTTT. Full variable domain (outside the CDR3, taken from reference TRBV28 and TRBJ1-5): DVKVTQSSRYLVKRTGEKVFLECVQDMDHENMFWYRQDPGLGLRLIYFSYDVKMKEKGDIPEGYSVSREKKERFSLILESASTNQTSMYLCASSGPPQHFGDGTRLSIL.

This chain links TRBV12-5 with TRBJ2-1; the D gene is possibly TRBD2 (5 bases). Per the germline V gene, CDR1 is LGHNT and CDR2 is FRNRAP. Deletions cut 5 bases from V and 1 base from J, with 12 bases between. The CDR3 extends over 15 amino acids. CDR3 coding DNA: TGTGCTAGTGGTCCCCGCACGGGATCCTACAATGAGCAGTTCTTC. Protein: CASGPRTGSYNEQFF. Filled out from reference TRBV12-5 and TRBJ2-1, the complete variable domain reads DARVTQTPRHKVTEMGQEVTMRCQPILGHNTVFWYRQTMMQGLELLAYFRNRAPLDDSGMPKDRFSAEMPDATLATLKIQPSEPRDSAVYFCASGPRTGSYNEQFFGPGTRLTVL.

There are a few counts of this clonotype. The chain combines TRBV11-2 with TRBJ1-2, with D perhaps TRBD1 (5 bases). CDR3 length: 14 residues. Per germline, CDR1 SGHAT and CDR2 FQNNGV. V shed 0 bases and J shed 4 bases, with 9 bases lying between them. This CDR3 is CASSLESGPYGYTF. The CDR3 DNA sequence: TGTGCCAGCAGCTTAGAATCGGGGCCCTATGGCTACACCTTC.

This clonotype showed up just a few times. The V gene is TRBV7-2, the J gene TRBJ1-6, with a tentative D call TRBD1 (5 bases). In germline, CDR1 is SGHTA, CDR2 FQGNSA. V gave up 5 bases and J gave up 14 bases, with 13 bases separating them. The CDR3 covers 12 residues. CDR3 nucleotides: TGTGCCAGCAGCGGCAGGGCGGCGGCCCTCCACTTT. Its translation is CASSGRAAALHF. Full variable domain (remainder filled in from reference TRBV7-2 and TRBJ1-6): GAGVSQSPSNKVTEKGKDVELRCDPISGHTALYWYRQSLGQGLEFLIYFQGNSAPDKSGLPSDRFSAERTGGSVSTLTIQRTQQEDSAVYLCASSGRAAALHFGNGTRLTVT.

This clonotype occurred once. The rearrangement links TRBV9 to TRBJ2-1; TRBD1 might be the D (5 bases). The CDR3 is made up of 18 amino acids. Germline V gene data show CDR1 as SGDLS and CDR2 as YYNGEE. The V end lost 0 bases, the J end lost 3 bases, and 19 bases lay between the germline ends. CDR3 in DNA: TGTGCCAGCAGCGTAGGTTCCTTGCTGGGGCCAAACTACAATGAGCAGTTCTTC. This codes for CASSVGSLLGPNYNEQFF.

This sequence joins TRBV5-6 and TRBJ1-2; D is unresolved. Germline CDR1 SGHDT, CDR2 YYEEEE. V was cut by 0 bases and J by 8 bases, with 14 bases left in between. This CDR3 comprises 14 residues. The CDR3 is CASSLAWPSGGYTF. The CDR3 DNA reads as TGTGCCAGCAGCTTGGCCTGGCCCTCGGGGGGCTACACCTTC.

V usage is TRBV19 and J usage is TRBJ1-2; 7 bases agree with TRBD1. The CDR3 runs to 14 residues. The germline V gene encodes CDR1 LNHDA and CDR2 SQIVND (reference sequence). Trimming took 8 bases from V and 6 from J; bases not matched to a gene: 12. CDR3 in amino acids: CASSIGQVGDGYTF. In DNA form, the CDR3 reads TGTGCCAGTTCCATCGGACAGGTCGGCGATGGCTACACCTTC.